This entry features one TCR beta chain sequence. Its antigen is still unknown. Base quality data are lacking; no much larger clone is found one base away. TCR beta CDR3 regions were sequenced from DNA using the immunoSEQ Assay. The authors' analysis ran thus. T cell density was computed as TCR beta template counts normalized to usable DNA estimated by amplifying housekeeping genes. The preseqR package was used to estimate richness by extrapolating to 400,000 templates for PBMC samples and to 120,000 templates for tissue samples. Clonality was defined by subtracting Pielou's evenness from one. Tissue-enriched TCRs were identified by differential abundance testing using productive amino-acid clonotypes, minimum total count 5 and alpha 0.1. The Jaccard Index and the Morisita Overlap Index were used to measure repertoire overlap between compartments. GLIPH grouped TCR beta CDR3s together with public tetramer-defined viral CDR3s, and a viral motif had to include at least three viral sequences and also show V-gene enrichment. TCRdb mirrors the immuneACCESS table, restricted to in-frame sequences. Some clones are absent from its copies; in checked studies, under half trace to an unresolved V gene, and the reason for the others is unknown. V and J calls and clone size are as listed in that table; D and trimming were resolved from the DNA. The sample profile shows tens of thousands of clones; approximately 88% of them were found once. The ten largest clonotypes hold around 9.9% of the sample.

At diagnosis, tumor, uninvolved tumor-adjacent lung and peripheral blood were collected and then preserved as a mix of FFPE and fresh-frozen material. For TCR repertoire profiling, blood samples were analyzed as peripheral blood mononuclear cells. The sample belongs to a study of T cells in localized non-small cell lung cancer (dated by TCRdb to the early 2020s). Describing the broader study: Comparing tumors with uninvolved tumor-adjacent lungs, the study looked at the T cell repertoires of roughly 250 patients with early-stage NSCLC. The cohort consisted of approximately 240 treatment-naive NSCLC patients whose localized lung tumors had been resected. NSCLC patients had a mean age of around 70 years, and 129 were male and over 85 female. The full study reports these points: Longer overall survival was associated with higher blood T cell density, whereas shorter survival was associated with higher adjacent-lung clonality. Because multi-region sequencing of the tumors was not done, intratumor heterogeneity could not be ruled out. The highest T cell clonality was observed in uninvolved tumor-adjacent lung, where clonality exceeded that of tumor, suggesting that antigenic responses were more focused in uninvolved tumor-adjacent lung. Since the design was exploratory, TCR variables were selected using unadjusted p-values with no false-discovery rate correction. A median of roughly 56 of the top 100 tumor clones were detected in paired uninvolved adjacent lung, and 28 of these tumor clones were also found among the top 100 clones of the paired uninvolved adjacent lung.

The germline V gene specifies KGHSH as CDR1 and LQKENI as CDR2. The CDR3 has 17 amino acids, counting the end cysteine and phenylalanine. Only the CDR3 region is kept as DNA, spanning 51 bases read in frame from base 1. V is reduced by 4 bases and J by 0 bases, leaving a spacing of 15 bases between them. This sequence originates from a woman aged 40-75 years with stage III lung adenocarcinoma. The receptor chain draws on TRBV18 and TRBJ2-2; confidence is insufficient to name the D gene. The source was peripheral blood mononuclear cells, collected before any cancer treatment. Here the CDR3 is given as CASSRGQAYANTGELFF. The DNA reads as follows: TGTGCCAGCTCACGGGGTCAGGCCTACGCGAACACCGGGGAGCTGTTTTTT.